The 10 T cell receptor beta chains below come from one sample, sequenced in a study of cytomegalovirus exposure and HLA in healthy donors. 60 Vbeta and 13 Jbeta primers were used in PCR. Clones were sequenced by immunoSEQ multiplex PCR, and TCRdb holds only the in-frame ones, with some missing. The profile shows 50,000 to 65,000 clones, 82% of them singletons. Sequencing was carried out using PBMCs. The source of these receptors is a woman aged 18-29 years in good health and CMV-seronegative.

This sequence joins TRBV11-2 and TRBJ2-6; a weak D match, TRBD1 (5 bases). CDR3 length: 19 residues. V lost 1 base, J lost 4 bases, and 20 bases lay in between. The V gene's germline CDR1 is SGHAT and CDR2 FQNNGV. CDR3 sequence (DNA): TGTGCCAGCAGCTTAGTTTGGGCCCCAACATCAGGGGGGGCCAACGTCCTGACTTTC. Protein sequence: CASSLVWAPTSGGANVLTF.

V is TRBV4-1 and J is TRBJ2-1; the match to TRBD2 covers 9 bases. Germline values: CDR1 MGHRA, CDR2 YSYEKL. V lost 1 base and J lost 5; bases outside the gene matches: 3. The CDR3 loop spans 15 amino acids. The CDR3 DNA is TGCGCCAGCAGCCAAGGGACTAGCGTCCACAATGAGCAGTTCTTC. Protein: CASSQGTSVHNEQFF.

The CDR3 loop is CASIQQNYGYTF. As DNA, the CDR3 is TGTGCCAGCATCCAACAGAACTATGGCTACACCTTC. This chain links TRBV2 with TRBJ1-2; D uncertain. V was cut by 7 bases and J by 2 bases, with 8 bases left in between. There are 12 residues in the CDR3. Germline-derived CDR1 and CDR2 are SNHLY and FYNNEI. Variable domain in full (rest from reference TRBV2 and TRBJ1-2): EPEVTQTPSHQVTQMGQEVILRCVPISNHLYFYWYRQILGQKVEFLVSFYNNEISEKSEIFDDQFSVERPDGSNFTLKIRSTKLEDSAMYFCASIQQNYGYTFGSGTRLTVV.

In its sample, this clone was seen a few times. This chain links TRBV18 with TRBJ1-6, with 9 nucleotides matching TRBD1. Germline V lookup: CDR1 KGHSH, CDR2 LQKENI. J lost 8 bases, V lost 3 bases, and 8 bases had no gene match. The CDR3 has 16 residues. CDR3 in amino acids: CASSPFGTGLDSPLHF. The DNA of the CDR3 is TGTGCCAGCTCACCGTTTGGGACAGGGTTAGATTCACCCCTCCACTTT.

This sequence joins TRBV28 and TRBJ1-1, with D tentatively TRBD1 (6 bases). Germline lookup yields CDR1 MDHEN and CDR2 SYDVKM. CDR3 length equals 14 residues. Trimming removed 7 bases from V and 0 bases from J, with 12 bases in between. Written as DNA, the CDR3 is TGTGCCAGCACCCCAGACAGGCTGAACACTGAAGCTTTCTTT. Its protein is CASTPDRLNTEAFF.

Concerning this clone itself: An end of the junction does not agree with germline; a read error may underlie this. V and J are TRBV5-1 and TRBJ2-4; D remains unclear. The CDR3 has 18 amino acids. Germline CDR1 SGHRS, CDR2 YFSETQ. CDR3 sequence reads: CASSLRLGNWRAKNSQYF. Here the CDR3 DNA reads TGCGCCAGCAGCTTGAGGCTGGGTAATTGGCGAGCCAAAAACAGTCAGTACTTC.

The V gene is TRBV7-3, the J gene TRBJ1-1, with D perhaps TRBD1 (6 bases). Germline-derived CDR1 and CDR2 are SGHTA and FQGTGA. Trimming took 3 bases from V and 3 from J, leaving 14 bases between them. The CDR3 spans 15 residues. The CDR3 sequence: CASSFQTGGDTEAFF. CDR3 nucleotides: TGTGCCAGCAGCTTCCAGACAGGCGGAGACACTGAAGCTTTCTTT.

This chain connects TRBV5-5 to TRBJ1-2, with 8 bases lining up with TRBD1. V lost 4 bases and J lost 5; bases outside the gene matches: 4. Germline V gene sequence: CDR1 SGHKS, CDR2 YYEKEE (reference sequence). This CDR3 spans 13 amino acids. The CDR3, as DNA: TGTGCCAGCAGCCTCAGGGACAGGTATGGCTACACCTTC. This sequence encodes CASSLRDRYGYTF.

There are a few counts of this clone. The chain employs TRBV6-6 and TRBJ1-2; TRBD1 matches at 8 bases. CDR1 is MNHNY and CDR2 is SVGAGI in the germline V gene (reference sequence). J gave up 8 bases and V 6 bases, and 17 bases lay outside the gene matches. This CDR3 has 16 residues. For the CDR3, the DNA is TGTGCCAGCAGCCCCCGACTGGCAGGGACAGGCGTCGGCTACACCTTC. Its protein is CASSPRLAGTGVGYTF.

CDR3 protein: CASSFRTSPPYEQYF. CDR3 DNA: TGTGCCAGCAGCTTCCGGACTAGCCCACCCTACGAGCAGTACTTC. The J gene is TRBJ2-7, the V gene TRBV7-8; 8 bases match TRBD2. The CDR3 extends over 15 amino acids. V lost 3 bases to trimming and J lost 2 bases; unmatched junction nucleotides: 6. Germline CDR1 reads SGHVS; CDR2 reads FQNEAQ.